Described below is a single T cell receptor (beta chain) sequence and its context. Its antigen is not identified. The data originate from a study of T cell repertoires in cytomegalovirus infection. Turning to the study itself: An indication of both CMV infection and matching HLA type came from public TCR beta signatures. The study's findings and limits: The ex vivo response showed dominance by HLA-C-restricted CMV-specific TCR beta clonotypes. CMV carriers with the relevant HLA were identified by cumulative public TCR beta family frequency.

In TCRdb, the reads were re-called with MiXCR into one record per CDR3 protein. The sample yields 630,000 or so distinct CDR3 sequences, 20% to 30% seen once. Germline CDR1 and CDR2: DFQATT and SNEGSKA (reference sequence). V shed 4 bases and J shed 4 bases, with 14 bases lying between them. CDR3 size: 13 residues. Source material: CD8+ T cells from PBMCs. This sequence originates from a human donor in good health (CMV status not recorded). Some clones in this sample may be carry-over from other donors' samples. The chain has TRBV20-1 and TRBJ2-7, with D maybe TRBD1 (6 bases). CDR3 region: CSAKNRALYEQYF. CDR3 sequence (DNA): TGCAGTGCTAAAAACAGGGCATTATACGAGCAGTACTTC.